The 27 T cell receptor beta chains below all came from one sample that was sequenced in a study of CD8 T cells in Susac syndrome. cDNA came from approximately 0.5 to 1 ug RNA primed by random hexamers. Each CDR3 protein is one row after TCRdb ran MiXCR on the immunoSEQ multiplex PCR reads. The repertoire holds around 180,000 distinct CDR3 sequences, with 94% as singletons. Sequenced material: CD4+ T cells from PBMCs. These receptor sequences come from a human donor with Susac syndrome.

The chain has TRBV15 and TRBJ2-1, with TRBD1 matching 7 bases. The length of the CDR3 is 13 residues. Germline values: CDR1 LNHNV, CDR2 YYDKDF (reference sequence). V lost 0 bases and J lost 10; bases outside the gene matches: 3. The CDR3 nucleotides read TGTGCCACCAGCAGAGACCCGGGACAGGAGCAGTTCTTC. Its translation is CATSRDPGQEQFF. Full variable domain (rest looked up from reference TRBV15 and TRBJ2-1): DAMVIQNPRYQVTQFGKPVTLSCSQTLNHNVMYWYQQKSSQAPKLLFHYYDKDFNNEADTPDNFQSRRPNTSFCFLDIRSPGLGDTAMYLCATSRDPGQEQFFGPGTRLTVL.

The chain uses TRBV5-4 and TRBJ1-2; no firm D call. The length of the CDR3 is 12 residues. CDR1 is SGHNT and CDR2 is YYREEE in the germline V gene (reference sequence). V shed 4 bases and J shed 7 bases, with 11 bases lying between them. CDR3 DNA: TGTGCCAGCAGCACCCCGAGCGTTGGCTACACCTTC. As protein: CASSTPSVGYTF.

The genes are TRBV2 and TRBJ1-2; perhaps TRBD1 as D (5 bases). Trimming took 8 bases from V and 4 from J, leaving 23 bases between them. Germline V gene data show CDR1 as SNHLY and CDR2 as FYNNEI. The CDR3 sequence is 16 residues long. The CDR3 bases are TGTGCCAGCCCAATTGGCGGCAGGGAAGTTGGCTATGGCTACACCTTC. This translates into CASPIGGREVGYGYTF.

CDR3 protein: CATSGQGAFNSPLHF. In DNA, the CDR3 is TGTGCCACCAGCGGACAGGGGGCGTTTAATTCACCCCTCCACTTT. The chain joins TRBV15 to TRBJ1-6; 11 bases line up with TRBD1. The CDR3 runs 15 residues. Germline CDR1 and CDR2: LNHNV and YYDKDF (reference sequence). V gave up 5 bases and J gave up 6 bases; unmatched junction bases: 3.

The chain joins TRBV12-3 or TRBV12-4 to TRBJ2-5, with 7 bases lining up with TRBD1. With V trimmed by 5 bases and J by 4 bases, 7 bases remained unmatched. CDR3 length: 14 residues. The CDR3 region has the DNA TGTGCCAGCAGTATCTCACAGGGGCCAGAGACCCAGTACTTC. Residues: CASSISQGPETQYF.

The chain carries TRBV20-1 and TRBJ2-7, with D tentatively TRBD2 (6 bases). The CDR3 contains 13 residues. Looked up from germline, CDR1 is DFQATT and CDR2 is SNEGSKA (reference sequence). V was pared by 5 bases and J by 4 bases, with 15 bases between. The CDR3 is CSAPGGMTYEQYF. In DNA form, the CDR3 reads TGCAGTGCTCCCGGGGGAATGACTTACGAGCAGTACTTC.

The chain combines TRBV3-1 with TRBJ1-1; no clear D gene. V was clipped by 2 bases and J by 6 bases, with 13 bases between them. This CDR3 region has 14 residues. Germline CDR1 LGHDT, CDR2 YNNKEL (reference sequence). CDR3 in DNA: TGTGCCAGCAGCCAAACACACGAACAAGCTGAAGCTTTCTTT. Translation gives CASSQTHEQAEAFF.

V usage is TRBV29-1 and J usage is TRBJ2-7; 11 bases align to TRBD1. This CDR3 contains 14 residues. The germline gives CDR1 SQVTM, CDR2 ANQGSEA. Trimming at V came to 3 bases and at J to 5 bases, leaving 6 bases not matched to a gene. CDR3 sequence (DNA): TGCAGCGTTGAGTTCGGACAGGGGGCCCACGAGCAGTACTTC. Its translation is CSVEFGQGAHEQYF.

This sequence joins TRBV20-1 and TRBJ2-5; a possible D gene is TRBD1 (6 bases). V lost 6 bases to trimming and J lost 2 bases, with 13 bases between them. Germline V gene data show CDR1 as DFQATT and CDR2 as SNEGSKA (reference sequence). The CDR3 length is 13 residues. The CDR3 nucleotides are TGCAGTGCCTTCTCCGGGACACAAGAGACCCAGTACTTC. Protein sequence: CSAFSGTQETQYF.

The V and J genes are TRBV7-3 and TRBJ1-1, with TRBD1 as a possible D gene (6 bases). Trimming shortened V by 5 bases and J by 3 bases, and 10 bases separated the two germline ends. In germline, CDR1 is SGHTA, CDR2 FQGTGA. The CDR3 has 13 residues. The CDR3 DNA follows: TGTGCCAGCAGCGGGACATCTCACACTGAAGCTTTCTTT. Its translation is CASSGTSHTEAFF.

The chain combines TRBV29-1 with TRBJ2-3; TRBD1 agrees at 8 bases. V was pared by 1 base and J by 5 bases, with 5 bases of the junction left unmatched. The CDR3 contains 14 residues. The germline V gene encodes CDR1 SQVTM and CDR2 ANQGSEA. The DNA of the CDR3 is TGCAGCGTTGAAGCGACAGGGGCGGAAGATACGCAGTATTTT. This translates into CSVEATGAEDTQYF.

The V call is TRBV24-1, the J call TRBJ2-3; TRBD1 might be the D (6 bases). V was clipped by 6 bases and J by 6 bases, with 6 bases between them. The CDR3 spans 11 residues. In germline, CDR1 is KGHDR, CDR2 SFDVKD. The CDR3 DNA reads TGTGCCACCAGTCAGGGGGATACGCAGTATTTT. This encodes CATSQGDTQYF.

The chain employs TRBV20-1 and TRBJ1-1; maybe TRBD1 (5 bases). The CDR3 has 13 amino acids. The germline V gene encodes CDR1 DFQATT and CDR2 SNEGSKA (reference sequence). Trimming took 4 bases from V and 1 from J, leaving 10 bases between them. In DNA, the CDR3 is TGCAGTGCTACCTCAGACAGGAACACTGAAGCTTTCTTT. Translation: CSATSDRNTEAFF.

The chain joins TRBV18 to TRBJ2-7, with D possibly TRBD2 on 5 matching bases. V was trimmed by 2 bases and J by 2 bases, leaving 10 bases between them. The CDR3 totals 14 residues. The germline V gene has CDR1 KGHSH and CDR2 LQKENI. CDR3 protein: CASSPSTTTYEQYF. The CDR3 bases are TGTGCCAGCTCACCAAGTACGACTACCTACGAGCAGTACTTC.

This rearrangement joins TRBV18 to TRBJ1-1; the D gene is possibly TRBD1 (5 bases). The CDR3 is made up of 15 amino acids. Trimming pared 6 bases from V and 0 bases from J, leaving 14 bases between. Germline CDR1 and CDR2: KGHSH and LQKENI. The CDR3 loop is CASSRGGDMNTEAFF. For the CDR3, the DNA is TGTGCCAGCTCTCGGGGAGGGGATATGAACACTGAAGCTTTCTTT.

The V and J genes are TRBV20-1 and TRBJ1-5; D gene uncertain. CDR1 and CDR2 (germline): DFQATT, SNEGSKA (reference sequence). This CDR3 is built from 15 residues. Trimming took off 0 bases at V and 0 bases at J, with 9 bases between the two ends. The CDR3, as DNA: TGCAGTGCTAGAGATGCTGCAACTAGCAATCAGCCCCAGCATTTT. This encodes CSARDAATSNQPQHF.

This chain links TRBV20-1 with TRBJ2-2; 8 nucleotides match TRBD2. Germline values: CDR1 DFQATT, CDR2 SNEGSKA (reference sequence). Trimming at V came to 3 bases and at J to 1 base, leaving 4 bases not matched to a gene. The CDR3 is made up of 15 amino acids. The CDR3 sequence is CSARGSGGNTGELFF. The CDR3 DNA is TGCAGTGCTAGGGGGAGCGGGGGGAACACCGGGGAGCTGTTTTTT.

V gene TRBV6-5 combines with J gene TRBJ1-1, with D tentatively TRBD1 (5 bases). The CDR3 has 15 amino acids. With 6 bases removed from V and 4 bases from J, the gap between germline ends came to 18 bases. Germline loops: CDR1 MNHEY, CDR2 SVGAGI. The CDR3 DNA sequence: TGTGCCAGCAGCCCACCGCGTCGGGGGGGCACTGAAGCTTTCTTT. Amino acid sequence: CASSPPRRGGTEAFF.

The chain recombines TRBV12-3 or TRBV12-4 with TRBJ1-1; D not certain. CDR3 size: 19 residues. Trimming cost V 7 bases and J 1 base, with 28 bases left between them. This chain's CDR3 is CASTYRRAFSAVRNTEAFF. The CDR3 DNA sequence: TGTGCCAGCACCTACCGTCGGGCGTTTTCGGCGGTTAGGAACACTGAAGCTTTCTTT.

V is TRBV4-2 and J is TRBJ2-1; TRBD2 matches at 10 bases. The V gene's germline CDR1 is LGHNA and CDR2 YNFKEQ. With V trimmed by 1 base and J by 4 bases, 10 bases remained unmatched. The CDR3 runs 18 residues. CDR3 DNA sequence: TGTGCCAGCAGCCAAGTTAGCGGGGGGATTCTAACTTACAATGAGCAGTTCTTC. Encoded protein: CASSQVSGGILTYNEQFF.

Comments on this clonotype: At one boundary the junction diverges from the germline segment, which might be a read error. The genes are TRBV29-1 and TRBJ2-5, with a weak D call TRBD2 (5 bases). Germline V lookup: CDR1 SQVTM, CDR2 ANQGSEA. There are 11 residues in the CDR3. The CDR3: CSLRTQGTQYF. The CDR3 nucleotides are TGCAGCCTCCGGACTCAAGGGACCCAGTACTTC.

The chain carries TRBV25-1 and TRBJ1-2; 10 nucleotides match TRBD1. The CDR3 has 13 amino acids. The V and J ends lost 7 bases and 6 bases, in that order; junction bases with no gene match: 5. Germline values: CDR1 MGHDK, CDR2 SYGVNS. The CDR3 is CASTDRGWDGYTF. DNA for the CDR3: TGTGCCAGCACGGACAGGGGGTGGGATGGCTACACCTTC.

The chain employs TRBV29-1 and TRBJ2-3, with 8 bases matching TRBD2. Trimming took 7 bases from V and 6 from J; bases not matched to a gene: 6. This CDR3 is 12 amino acids long. Germline CDR1 SQVTM, CDR2 ANQGSEA. The CDR3 bases are TGCAGCGCAGCGGGGGAATGGGATACGCAGTATTTT. Translating gives CSAAGEWDTQYF.

J is TRBJ2-5 and V is TRBV12-3 or TRBV12-4; 8 nucleotides line up with TRBD2. V shed 5 bases and J 2 bases; nucleotides not matched to a gene: 7. CDR3 length: 15 amino acids. The DNA of the CDR3 is TGTGCCAGCAGTCCTAACGGGGGGGCTCAAGAGACCCAGTACTTC. This sequence encodes CASSPNGGAQETQYF.

The CDR3 DNA sequence: TGTGCCAGCAGTGCGACCCCAGGTGGCGAGCAGTACTTC. Translation: CASSATPGGEQYF. This rearrangement joins TRBV2 to TRBJ2-7; D gene unclear. The CDR3 is made up of 13 amino acids. The germline V gene encodes CDR1 SNHLY and CDR2 FYNNEI. V was clipped by 4 bases and J by 6 bases, with 13 bases between them. Supplemented by reference TRBV2 and TRBJ2-7, the full variable domain reads EPEVTQTPSHQVTQMGQEVILRCVPISNHLYFYWYRQILGQKVEFLVSFYNNEISEKSEIFDDQFSVERPDGSNFTLKIRSTKLEDSAMYFCASSATPGGEQYFGPGTRLTVT.

The CDR3 region has the DNA TGTGCCAGCAGTTACCCCCGCCGTCTTGAAGAGAATGAGCAGTTCTTC. Amino acids: CASSYPRRLEENEQFF. The chain recombines TRBV6-2 or TRBV6-3 with TRBJ2-1; no clear D. Trimming cost V 2 bases and J 7 bases, with 18 bases left between them. Germline loops: CDR1 MNHEY, CDR2 SVGEGT. The CDR3 covers 16 residues.

This clonotype was seen just once. This rearrangement joins TRBV7-8 to TRBJ1-1; D is unclear. The CDR3 loop spans 14 amino acids. Trimming took off 7 bases at V and 5 bases at J, with 17 bases between the two ends. Germline V gene sequence: CDR1 SGHVS, CDR2 FQNEAQ. CDR3 nucleotides: TGTGCCAGCATTGGGTCCCGAGGTGGAACTGAAGCTTTCTTT. Its translation is CASIGSRGGTEAFF.